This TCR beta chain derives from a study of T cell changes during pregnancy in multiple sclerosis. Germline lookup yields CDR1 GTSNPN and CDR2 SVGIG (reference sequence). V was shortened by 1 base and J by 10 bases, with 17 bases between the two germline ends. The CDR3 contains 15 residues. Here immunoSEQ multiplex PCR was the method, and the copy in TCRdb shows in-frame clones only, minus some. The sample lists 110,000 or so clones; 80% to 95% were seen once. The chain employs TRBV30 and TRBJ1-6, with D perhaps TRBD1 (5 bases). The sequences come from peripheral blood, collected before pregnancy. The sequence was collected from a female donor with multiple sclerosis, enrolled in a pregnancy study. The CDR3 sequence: CAWSEMRGSRSPLHF. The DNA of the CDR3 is TGTGCCTGGAGTGAAATGCGGGGCTCACGGTCACCCCTCCACTTT.